The source of this T cell receptor beta chain is a study of blood T cell repertoires in COVID-19. The wider study: From the United States, Italy and Spain came samples of acute and convalescent COVID-19.

Per the study methods: Estimation of nucleated cell counts was performed using reference gene primer amplification. Measured with immunoSEQ multiplex PCR; TCRdb has only the in-frame clones, and not every one. V, J and clone size reflect that table, while D and trimming were determined from the DNA. The sample carries about 270,000 clones, 86% recorded once. The sample consisted of peripheral blood. The source is a man aged 40-49 years with active or convalescent COVID-19.

CDR3 region: CASSLPHSSGNTIYF. CDR3 nucleotides: TGTGCCAGCAGCTTACCCCACAGCTCAGGAAACACCATATATTTT. This rearrangement joins TRBV7-2 to TRBJ1-3, with unresolved D. This CDR3 has 15 residues. Germline lookup yields CDR1 SGHTA and CDR2 FQGNSA. Between the trimmed V and J ends, which lost 2 bases and 4 bases, there was a span of 12 bases.